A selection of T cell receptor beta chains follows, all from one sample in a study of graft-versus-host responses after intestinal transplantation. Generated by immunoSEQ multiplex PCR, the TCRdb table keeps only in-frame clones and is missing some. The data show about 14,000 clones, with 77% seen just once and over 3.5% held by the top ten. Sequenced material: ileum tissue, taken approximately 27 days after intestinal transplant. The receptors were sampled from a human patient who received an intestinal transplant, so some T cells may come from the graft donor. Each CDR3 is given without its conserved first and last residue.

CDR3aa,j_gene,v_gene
ASSLRRDQETQY,TRBJ2-5,TRBV7-2
ASSESLGPVETQY,TRBJ2-5,TRBV10-2
ASSFQGPNEKLF,TRBJ1-4,TRBV7-6
ASSFRTGTASYNEQF,TRBJ2-1,TRBV7-8
ASSPPTGGPNGEQF,TRBJ2-1,TRBV18
ASSPDRGRSEQF,TRBJ2-1,TRBV7-3
ASSRGGGPQETQY,TRBJ2-5,TRBV7-2
ATSRAEGVSNQPQH,TRBJ1-5,TRBV15
ASSFLAGPDNEQF,TRBJ2-1,TRBV5-1
ASSVNPGGSETQY,TRBJ2-5,TRBV9
ASSQVGTGPTDTQY,TRBJ2-3,TRBV4-1
ASRETSIGGGELF,TRBJ2-2,TRBV6-5
ASSLETGASPLH,TRBJ1-6,TRBV5-1
ASSLAATSGANEQY,TRBJ2-7,TRBV5-1
ASSVTGTAIEAF,TRBJ1-1,TRBV6-1
ASSFSATYNEQF,TRBJ2-1,TRBV6-5
ASREPGLRNTGELF,TRBJ2-2,TRBV7-2
ASSFVTGSISNQPQH,TRBJ1-5,TRBV27
ASSLCQSTGICSGYT,TRBJ1-2,TRBV7-9
ASSPGTGFNYGYT,TRBJ1-2,TRBV18
ATSRDGLDTDTQY,TRBJ2-3,TRBV15
ASSFGGGAYNEQF,TRBJ2-1,TRBV5-4
ASSPGTFGDGYT,TRBJ1-2,TRBV28
ASSWGPSNQPQH,TRBJ1-5,TRBV6-1